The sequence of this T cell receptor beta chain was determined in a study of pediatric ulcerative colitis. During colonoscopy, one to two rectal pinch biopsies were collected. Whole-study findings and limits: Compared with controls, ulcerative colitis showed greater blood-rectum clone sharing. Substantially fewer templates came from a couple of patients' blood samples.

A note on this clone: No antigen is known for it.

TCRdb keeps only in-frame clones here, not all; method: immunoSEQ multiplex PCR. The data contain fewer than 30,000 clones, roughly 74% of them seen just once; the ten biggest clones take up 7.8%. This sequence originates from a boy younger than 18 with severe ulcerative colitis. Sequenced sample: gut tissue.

The CDR3 region is CASSHNPEVNEQFF. The CDR3 coding sequence is TGTGCCAGCAGCCACAATCCGGAGGTAAATGAGCAGTTCTTC. The V gene is TRBV16, the J gene TRBJ2-1; possible D gene TRBD2, 5 bases. Trimming took off 3 bases at V and 7 bases at J, with 13 bases between the two ends. The CDR3 consists of 14 residues. Germline V gene lookup returns CDR1 KGHSY and CDR2 FQNENV.